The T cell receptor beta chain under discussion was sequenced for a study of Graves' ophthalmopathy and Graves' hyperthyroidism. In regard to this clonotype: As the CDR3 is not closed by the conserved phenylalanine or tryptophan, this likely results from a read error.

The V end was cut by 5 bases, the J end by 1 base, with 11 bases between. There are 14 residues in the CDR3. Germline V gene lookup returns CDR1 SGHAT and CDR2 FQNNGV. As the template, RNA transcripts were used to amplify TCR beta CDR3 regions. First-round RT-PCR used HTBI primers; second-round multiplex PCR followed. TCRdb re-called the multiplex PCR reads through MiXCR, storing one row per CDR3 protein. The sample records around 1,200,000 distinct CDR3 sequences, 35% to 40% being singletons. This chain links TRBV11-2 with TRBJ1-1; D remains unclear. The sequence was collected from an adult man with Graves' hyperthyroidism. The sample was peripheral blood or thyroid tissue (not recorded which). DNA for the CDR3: TGTGCCAGCAGCCCCCCGACCTCGAACACTGAAGCTTTCTCT. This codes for CASSPPTSNTEAFS.